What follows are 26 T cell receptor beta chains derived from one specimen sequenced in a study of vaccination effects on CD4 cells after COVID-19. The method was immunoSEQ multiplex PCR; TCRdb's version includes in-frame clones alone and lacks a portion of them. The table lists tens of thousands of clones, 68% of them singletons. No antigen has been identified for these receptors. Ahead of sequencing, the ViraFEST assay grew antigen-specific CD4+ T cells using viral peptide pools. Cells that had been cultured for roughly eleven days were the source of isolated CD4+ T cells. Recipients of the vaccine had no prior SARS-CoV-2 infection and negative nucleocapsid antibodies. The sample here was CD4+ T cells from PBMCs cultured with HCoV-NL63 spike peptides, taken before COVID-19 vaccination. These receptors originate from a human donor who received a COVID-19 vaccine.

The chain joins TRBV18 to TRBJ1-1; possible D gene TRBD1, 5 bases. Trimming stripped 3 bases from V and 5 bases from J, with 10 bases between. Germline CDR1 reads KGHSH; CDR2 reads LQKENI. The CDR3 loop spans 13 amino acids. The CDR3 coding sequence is TGTGCCAGCTCACCGCAGGGTAGGACTGAAGCTTTCTTT. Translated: CASSPQGRTEAFF. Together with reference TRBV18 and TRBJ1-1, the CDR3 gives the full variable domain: NAGVMQNPRHLVRRRGQEARLRCSPMKGHSHVYWYRQLPEEGLKFMVYLQKENIIDESGMPKERFSAEFPKEGPSILRIQQVVRGDSAAYFCASSPQGRTEAFFGQGTRLTVV.

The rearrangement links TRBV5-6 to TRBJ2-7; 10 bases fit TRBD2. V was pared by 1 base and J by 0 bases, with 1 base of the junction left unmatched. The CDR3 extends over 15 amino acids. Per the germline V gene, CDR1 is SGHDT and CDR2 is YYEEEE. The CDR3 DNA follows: TGTGCCAGCAGCTTGCAGCGGGGGGGCTCCTACGAGCAGTACTTC. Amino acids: CASSLQRGGSYEQYF. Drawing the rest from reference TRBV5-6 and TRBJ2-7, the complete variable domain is DAGVTQSPTHLIKTRGQQVTLRCSPKSGHDTVSWYQQALGQGPQFIFQYYEEEERQRGNFPDRFSGHQFPNYSSELNVNALLLGDSALYLCASSLQRGGSYEQYFGPGTRLTVT.

The CDR3 nucleotides are TGTGCCAGCAGCCAAGGAATTACAGGGGGCCGGAGCACCGGGGAGCTGTTTTTT. Amino acids: CASSQGITGGRSTGELFF. V and J are TRBV4-2 and TRBJ2-2, with 9 bases lining up with TRBD1. The V and J ends lost 1 base and 4 bases, in that order; junction bases with no gene match: 10. The germline gives CDR1 LGHNA, CDR2 YNFKEQ. This CDR3 region has 18 residues.

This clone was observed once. In DNA form, the CDR3 reads TGTGCCAGCAGCTCTTCTGCCGCGAACACTGAAGCTTTCTTT. This codes for CASSSSAANTEAFF. The chain carries TRBV11-3 and TRBJ1-1; D remains unclear. V dropped 4 bases and J dropped 1 base, with 10 bases sitting between them. The CDR3 is 14 residues long. The germline CDR1 and CDR2 sequences are SGHNT and YENEEA.

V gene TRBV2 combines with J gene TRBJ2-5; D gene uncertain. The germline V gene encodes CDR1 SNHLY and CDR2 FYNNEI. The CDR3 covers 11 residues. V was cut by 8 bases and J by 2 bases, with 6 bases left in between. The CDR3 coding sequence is TGTGCCAGCCGATATCAAGAGACCCAGTACTTC. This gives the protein CASRYQETQYF. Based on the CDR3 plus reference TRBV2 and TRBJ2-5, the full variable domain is EPEVTQTPSHQVTQMGQEVILRCVPISNHLYFYWYRQILGQKVEFLVSFYNNEISEKSEIFDDQFSVERPDGSNFTLKIRSTKLEDSAMYFCASRYQETQYFGPGTRLLVL.

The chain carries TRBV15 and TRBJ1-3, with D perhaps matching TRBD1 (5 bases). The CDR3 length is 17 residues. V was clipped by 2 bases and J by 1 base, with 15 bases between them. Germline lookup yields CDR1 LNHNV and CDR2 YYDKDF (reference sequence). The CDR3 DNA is TGTGCCACCAGCAGATCATCGGGACTGATTTCTGGAAACACCATATATTTT. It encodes CATSRSSGLISGNTIYF. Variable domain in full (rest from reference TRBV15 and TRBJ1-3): DAMVIQNPRYQVTQFGKPVTLSCSQTLNHNVMYWYQQKSSQAPKLLFHYYDKDFNNEADTPDNFQSRRPNTSFCFLDIRSPGLGDTAMYLCATSRSSGLISGNTIYFGEGSWLTVV.

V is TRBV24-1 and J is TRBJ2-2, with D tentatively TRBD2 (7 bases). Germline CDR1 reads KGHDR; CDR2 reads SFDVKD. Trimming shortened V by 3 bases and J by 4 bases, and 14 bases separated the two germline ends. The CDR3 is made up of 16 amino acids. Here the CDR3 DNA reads TGTGCCACCAGTGATGGCCGGGGGGCGCGCACCGGGGAGCTGTTTTTT. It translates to CATSDGRGARTGELFF.

The CDR3 region is CASSKTGSTIGFQPQHF. The CDR3 nucleotides read TGTGCCAGCAGTAAGACAGGGTCGACTATTGGTTTTCAGCCCCAGCATTTT. This rearrangement joins TRBV27 to TRBJ1-5, with TRBD1 matching over 7 bases. Unmatched junction bases numbered 16, after V lost 5 bases and J lost 6 bases. Germline V gene data show CDR1 as MNHEY and CDR2 as SMNVEV (reference sequence). The CDR3 is made up of 17 amino acids.

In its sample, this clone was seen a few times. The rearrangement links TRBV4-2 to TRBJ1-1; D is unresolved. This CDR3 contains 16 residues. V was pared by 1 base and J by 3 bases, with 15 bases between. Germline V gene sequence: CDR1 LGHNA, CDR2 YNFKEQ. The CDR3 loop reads CASSQVSTRAYTEAFF. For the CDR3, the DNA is TGTGCCAGCAGCCAAGTTAGTACCAGAGCTTACACTGAAGCTTTCTTT.

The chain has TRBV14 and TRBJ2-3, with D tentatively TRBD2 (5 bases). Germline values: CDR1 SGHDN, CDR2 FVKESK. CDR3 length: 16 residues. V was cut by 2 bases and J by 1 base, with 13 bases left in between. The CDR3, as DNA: TGTGCCAGCAGCCAATTCAGAACAGCGGGCACAGATACGCAGTATTTT. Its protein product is CASSQFRTAGTDTQYF.

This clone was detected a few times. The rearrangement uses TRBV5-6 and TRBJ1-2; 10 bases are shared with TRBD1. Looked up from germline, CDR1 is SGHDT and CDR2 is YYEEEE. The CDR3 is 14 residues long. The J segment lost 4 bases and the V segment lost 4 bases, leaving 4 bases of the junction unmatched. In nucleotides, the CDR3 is TGTGCCAGCAGCGGACAGGGGGGGAGCTATGGCTACACCTTC. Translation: CASSGQGGSYGYTF.

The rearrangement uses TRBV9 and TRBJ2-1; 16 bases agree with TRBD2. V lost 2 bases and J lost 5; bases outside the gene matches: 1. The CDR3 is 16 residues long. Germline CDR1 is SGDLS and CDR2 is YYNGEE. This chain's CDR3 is CASSVGTSGRDNEQFF. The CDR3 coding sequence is TGTGCCAGCAGCGTTGGGACTAGCGGGAGGGACAATGAGCAGTTCTTC.

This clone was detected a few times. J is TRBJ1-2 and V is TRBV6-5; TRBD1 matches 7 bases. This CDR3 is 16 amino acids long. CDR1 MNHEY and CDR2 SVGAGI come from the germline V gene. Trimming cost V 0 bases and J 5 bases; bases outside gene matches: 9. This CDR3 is CASSYSSGGGGYGYTF. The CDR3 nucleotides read TGTGCCAGCAGTTACTCATCAGGGGGAGGCGGTTATGGCTACACCTTC.

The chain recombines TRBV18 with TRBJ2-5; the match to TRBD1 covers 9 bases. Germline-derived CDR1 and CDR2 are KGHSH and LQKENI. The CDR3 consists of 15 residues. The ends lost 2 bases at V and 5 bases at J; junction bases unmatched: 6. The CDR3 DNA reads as TGTGCCAGCTCACCAACCGGGACAGGGAAGGAGACCCAGTACTTC. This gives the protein CASSPTGTGKETQYF.

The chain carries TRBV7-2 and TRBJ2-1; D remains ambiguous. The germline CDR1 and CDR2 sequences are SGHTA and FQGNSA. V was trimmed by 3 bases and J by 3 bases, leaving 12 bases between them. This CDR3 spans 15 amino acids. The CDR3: CASSFYDVGYNEQFF. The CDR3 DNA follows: TGTGCCAGCAGCTTTTACGACGTAGGCTACAATGAGCAGTTCTTC.

Written as DNA, the CDR3 is TGTGCCAGCAGCGCACGAAGACAGGGGCGATGGGCTGGAAACACCATATATTTT. This codes for CASSARRQGRWAGNTIYF. This chain links TRBV7-9 with TRBJ1-3; TRBD1 matches at 8 bases. Trimming removed 5 bases from V and 2 bases from J; junction bases left unmatched: 14. CDR3 length: 18 amino acids. In germline, CDR1 is SEHNR, CDR2 FQNEAQ (reference sequence).

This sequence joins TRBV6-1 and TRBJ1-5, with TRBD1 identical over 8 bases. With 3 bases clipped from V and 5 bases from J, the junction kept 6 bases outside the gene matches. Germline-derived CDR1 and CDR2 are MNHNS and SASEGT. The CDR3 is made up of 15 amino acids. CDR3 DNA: TGTGCCAGCAGTGATCGAGGACAGGGACATCAGCCCCAGCATTTT. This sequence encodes CASSDRGQGHQPQHF.

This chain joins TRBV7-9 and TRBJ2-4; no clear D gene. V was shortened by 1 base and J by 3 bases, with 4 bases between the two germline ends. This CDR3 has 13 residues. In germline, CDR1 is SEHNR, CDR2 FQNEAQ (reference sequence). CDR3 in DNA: TGTGCCAGCAGCTTAGGTTACAAAAACATTCAGTACTTC. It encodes CASSLGYKNIQYF.

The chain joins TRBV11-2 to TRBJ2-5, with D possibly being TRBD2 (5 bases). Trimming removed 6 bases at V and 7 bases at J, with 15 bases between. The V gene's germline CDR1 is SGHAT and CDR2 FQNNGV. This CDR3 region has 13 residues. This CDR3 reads CASSQSGPGTQYF. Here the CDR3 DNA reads TGTGCCAGCAGTCAAAGCGGACCGGGGACCCAGTACTTC. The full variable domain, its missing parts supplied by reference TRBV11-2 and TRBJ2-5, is EAGVAQSPRYKIIEKRQSVAFWCNPISGHATLYWYQQILGQGPKLLIQFQNNGVVDDSQLPKDRFSAERLKGVDSTLKIQPAKLEDSAVYLCASSQSGPGTQYFGPGTRLLVL.

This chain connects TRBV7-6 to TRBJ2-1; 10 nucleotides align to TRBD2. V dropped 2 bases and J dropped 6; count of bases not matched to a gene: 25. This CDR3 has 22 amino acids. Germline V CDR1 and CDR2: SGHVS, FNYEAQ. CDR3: CASSLKWGGSGRTEGVVNEQFF. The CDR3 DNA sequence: TGTGCCAGCAGCTTAAAATGGGGTGGTAGCGGGAGGACCGAAGGGGTAGTCAATGAGCAGTTCTTC.

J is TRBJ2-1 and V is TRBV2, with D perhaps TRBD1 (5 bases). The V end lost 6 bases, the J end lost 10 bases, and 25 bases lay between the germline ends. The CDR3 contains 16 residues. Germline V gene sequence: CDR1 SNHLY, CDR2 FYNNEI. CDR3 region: CASRDNRRVPPPEQFF. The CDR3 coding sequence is TGTGCCAGCAGGGATAACCGCAGGGTCCCGCCCCCGGAGCAGTTCTTC.

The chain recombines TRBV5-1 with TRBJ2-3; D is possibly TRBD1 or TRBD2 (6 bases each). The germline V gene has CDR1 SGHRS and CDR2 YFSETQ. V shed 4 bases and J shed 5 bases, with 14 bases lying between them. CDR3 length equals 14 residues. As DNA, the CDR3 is TGCGCCAGCAGCGTCGGAGGGGGTTTAGATACGCAGTATTTT. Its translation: CASSVGGGLDTQYF.

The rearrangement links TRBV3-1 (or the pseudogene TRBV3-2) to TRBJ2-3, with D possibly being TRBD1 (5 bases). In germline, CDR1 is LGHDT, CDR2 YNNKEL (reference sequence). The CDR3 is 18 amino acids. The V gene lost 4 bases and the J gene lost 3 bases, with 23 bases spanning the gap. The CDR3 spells CASSLKRWTQGPTDTQYF. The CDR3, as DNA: TGTGCCAGCAGCCTCAAAAGGTGGACGCAGGGCCCTACAGATACGCAGTATTTT.

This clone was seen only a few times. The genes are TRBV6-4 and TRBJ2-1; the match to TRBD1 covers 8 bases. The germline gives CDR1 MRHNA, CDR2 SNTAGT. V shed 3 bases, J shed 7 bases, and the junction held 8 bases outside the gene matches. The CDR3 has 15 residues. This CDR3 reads CASSDGQGNSNEQFF. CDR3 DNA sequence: TGTGCCAGCAGTGATGGACAGGGAAACTCTAATGAGCAGTTCTTC.

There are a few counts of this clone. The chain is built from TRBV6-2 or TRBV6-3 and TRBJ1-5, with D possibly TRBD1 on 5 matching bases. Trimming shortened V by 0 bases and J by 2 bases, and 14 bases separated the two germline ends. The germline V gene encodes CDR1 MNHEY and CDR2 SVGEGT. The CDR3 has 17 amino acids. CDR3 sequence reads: CASSYSMAGSGNQPQHF. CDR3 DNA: TGTGCCAGCAGTTACTCGATGGCAGGGTCGGGCAATCAGCCCCAGCATTTT.

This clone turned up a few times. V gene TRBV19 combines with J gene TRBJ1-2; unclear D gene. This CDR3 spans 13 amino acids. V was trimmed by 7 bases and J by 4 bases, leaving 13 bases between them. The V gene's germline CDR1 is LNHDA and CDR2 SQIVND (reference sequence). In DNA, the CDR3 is TGTGCCAGTACTAATGTCTGGGGCTATGGCTACACCTTC. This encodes CASTNVWGYGYTF.